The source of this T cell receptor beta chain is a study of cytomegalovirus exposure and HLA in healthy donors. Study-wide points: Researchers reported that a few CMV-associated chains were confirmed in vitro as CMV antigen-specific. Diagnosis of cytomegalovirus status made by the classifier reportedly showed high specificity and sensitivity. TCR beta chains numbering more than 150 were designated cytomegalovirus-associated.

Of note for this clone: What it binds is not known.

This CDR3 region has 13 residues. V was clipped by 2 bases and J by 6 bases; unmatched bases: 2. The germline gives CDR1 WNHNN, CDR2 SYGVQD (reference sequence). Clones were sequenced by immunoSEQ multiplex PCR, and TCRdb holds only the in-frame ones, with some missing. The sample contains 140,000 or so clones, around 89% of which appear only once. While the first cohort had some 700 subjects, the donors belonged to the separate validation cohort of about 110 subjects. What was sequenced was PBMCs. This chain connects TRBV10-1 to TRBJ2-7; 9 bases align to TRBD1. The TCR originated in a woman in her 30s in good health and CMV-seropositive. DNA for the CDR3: TGCGCCAGCAGTGAGAGACAGGGGGGCGAGCAGTACTTC. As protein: CASSERQGGEQYF.